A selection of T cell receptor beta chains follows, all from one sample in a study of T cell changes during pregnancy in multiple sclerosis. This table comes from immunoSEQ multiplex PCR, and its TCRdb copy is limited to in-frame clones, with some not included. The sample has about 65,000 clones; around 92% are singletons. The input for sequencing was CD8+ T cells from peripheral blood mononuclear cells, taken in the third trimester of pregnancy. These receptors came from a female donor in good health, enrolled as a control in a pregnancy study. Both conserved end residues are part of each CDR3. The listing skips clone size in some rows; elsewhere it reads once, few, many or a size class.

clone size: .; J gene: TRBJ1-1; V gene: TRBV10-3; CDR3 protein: CAISESRQTNTEAFF
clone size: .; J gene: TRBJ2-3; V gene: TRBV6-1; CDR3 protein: CASTSRVPGADTQYF
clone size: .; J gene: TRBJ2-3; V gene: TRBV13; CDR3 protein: CASSPPRGGKDTQYF
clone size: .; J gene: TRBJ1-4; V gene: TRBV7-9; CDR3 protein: CASSSRNEKLFF
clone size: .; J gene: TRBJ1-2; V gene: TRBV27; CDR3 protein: CASSLSSTGIVGYTF
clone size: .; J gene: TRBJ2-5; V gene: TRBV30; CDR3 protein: CAILGERAETQYF
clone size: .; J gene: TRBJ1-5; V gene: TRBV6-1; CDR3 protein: CASTPDRDRQPQHF
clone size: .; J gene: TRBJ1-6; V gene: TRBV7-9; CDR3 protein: CASSSILGTYNSPLHF
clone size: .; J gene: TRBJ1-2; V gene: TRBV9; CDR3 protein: CASSAVTGAHGYTF
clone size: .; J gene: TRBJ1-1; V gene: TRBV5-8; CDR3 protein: CASSLGVSLRTEAFF
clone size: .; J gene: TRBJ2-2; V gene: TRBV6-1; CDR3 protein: CASSDGSWTGYNTGELFF
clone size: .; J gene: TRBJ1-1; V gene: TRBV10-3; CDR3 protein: CAISESAGRAFF
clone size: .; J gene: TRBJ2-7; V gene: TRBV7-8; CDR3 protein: CASSLGDYEQYF
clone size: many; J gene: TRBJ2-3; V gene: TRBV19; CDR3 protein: CASSIREGLMTDTQYF
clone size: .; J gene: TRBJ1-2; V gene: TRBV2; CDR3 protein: CASSEGTGNGRGYTF
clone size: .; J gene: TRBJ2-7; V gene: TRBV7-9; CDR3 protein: CASSHAGQSYEQYF
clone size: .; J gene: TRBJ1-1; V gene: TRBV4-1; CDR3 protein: CASSPGTGLNTEAFF
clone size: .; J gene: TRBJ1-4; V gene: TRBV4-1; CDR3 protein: CASSQEPPRGSTNEKLFF
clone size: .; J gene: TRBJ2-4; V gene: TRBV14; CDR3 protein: CASSQRENIQYF
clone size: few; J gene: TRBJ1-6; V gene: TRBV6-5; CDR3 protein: CASTKRGDTNSPLHF
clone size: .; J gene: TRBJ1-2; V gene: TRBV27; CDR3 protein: CASRRQGSGYTF
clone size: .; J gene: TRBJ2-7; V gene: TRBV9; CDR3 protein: CASSPTLGSDRREQYF
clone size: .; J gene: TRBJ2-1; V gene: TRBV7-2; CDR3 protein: CASSLELASGNEQFF
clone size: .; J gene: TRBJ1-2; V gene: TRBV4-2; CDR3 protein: CASSPTLSGTGPYGYTF
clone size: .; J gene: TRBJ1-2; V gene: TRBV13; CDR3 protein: CASSSTKTQGNGYTF
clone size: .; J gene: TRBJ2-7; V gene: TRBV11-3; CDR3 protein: CASSLFATPSDEQYF
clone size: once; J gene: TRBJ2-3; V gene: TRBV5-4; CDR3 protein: CASRLGLGSTDTQYF
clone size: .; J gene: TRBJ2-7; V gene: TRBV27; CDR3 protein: CASRSTAFEQYF
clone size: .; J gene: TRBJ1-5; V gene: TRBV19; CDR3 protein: CASSPRTDSNQPQHF
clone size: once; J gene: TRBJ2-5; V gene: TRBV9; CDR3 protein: CASSTGGGHGETQYF
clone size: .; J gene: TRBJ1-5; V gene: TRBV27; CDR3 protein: CASSQGNQPQHF
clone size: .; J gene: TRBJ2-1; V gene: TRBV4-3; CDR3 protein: CASSQEPSSYNEQFF
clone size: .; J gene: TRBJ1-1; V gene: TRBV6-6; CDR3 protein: CASSYGRGMNTEAFF
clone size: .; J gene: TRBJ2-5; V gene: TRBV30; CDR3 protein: CAWSVDGVLQETQYF
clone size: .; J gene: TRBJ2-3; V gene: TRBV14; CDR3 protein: CASSGTSGGAGDTQYF
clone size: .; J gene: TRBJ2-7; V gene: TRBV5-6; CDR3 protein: CASSWDISYEQYF
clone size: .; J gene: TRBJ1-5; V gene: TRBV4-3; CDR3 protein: CASSQGTGVNQPQHF
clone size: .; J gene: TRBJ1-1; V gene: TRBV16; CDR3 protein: CASSQSGVNLNTEAFF
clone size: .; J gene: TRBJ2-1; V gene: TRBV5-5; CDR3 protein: CASSPFWQGPNEQFF
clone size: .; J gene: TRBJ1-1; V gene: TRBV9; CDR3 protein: CASSVRPPGVGNTEAFF
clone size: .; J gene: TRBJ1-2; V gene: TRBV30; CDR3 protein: CAWDIPRGLNYGYTF
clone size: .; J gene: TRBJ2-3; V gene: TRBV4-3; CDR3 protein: CASSQTGGPTDTQYF
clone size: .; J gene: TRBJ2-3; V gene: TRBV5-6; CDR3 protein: CASSLRLAVGTQYF
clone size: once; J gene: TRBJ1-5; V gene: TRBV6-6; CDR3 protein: CASSYMGQGANQPQHF
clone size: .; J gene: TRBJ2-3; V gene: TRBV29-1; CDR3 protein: CSVEDPGGTSTDTQYF
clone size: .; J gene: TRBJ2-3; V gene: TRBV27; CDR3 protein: CASSLRGGAFRTDTQYF
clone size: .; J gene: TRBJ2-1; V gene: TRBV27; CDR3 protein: CASSSGTSGGNEQFF
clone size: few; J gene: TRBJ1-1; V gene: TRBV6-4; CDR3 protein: CASTFRAFF
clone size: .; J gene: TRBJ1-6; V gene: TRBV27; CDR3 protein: CASNTGNSPLHF
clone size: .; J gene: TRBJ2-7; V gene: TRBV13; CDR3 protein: CASSQHQSSYEQYF
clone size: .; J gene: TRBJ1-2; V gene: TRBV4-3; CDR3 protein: CASSQRQGSTNYGYTF
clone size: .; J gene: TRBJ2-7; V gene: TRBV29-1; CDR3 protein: CSAERGTGENSYEQYF
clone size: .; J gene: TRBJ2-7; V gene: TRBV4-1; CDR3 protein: CASSQGGQTYEQYF
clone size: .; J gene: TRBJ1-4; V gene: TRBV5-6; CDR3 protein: CASTPSPSATNEKLFF
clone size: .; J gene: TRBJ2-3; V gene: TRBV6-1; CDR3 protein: CASSARDGTGGDTQYF
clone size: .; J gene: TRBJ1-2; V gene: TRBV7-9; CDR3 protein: CASSRKHFRDRFPEGYTF